Below are 27 T cell receptor beta chains sequenced from a single sample in a study of blood T cell repertoires in COVID-19. The table came from immunoSEQ multiplex PCR; TCRdb's copy has only in-frame clones and leaves some out. Among about 50,000 clones listed, around 85% were seen once. The sequenced material came from peripheral blood. These receptors all come from a man in his sixties with acute or convalescent COVID-19.

The chain recombines TRBV6-9 with TRBJ2-2; D is perhaps TRBD1 (5 bases). Trimming cost V 8 bases and J 7 bases, with 17 bases left between them. CDR3 length: 14 amino acids. Per germline, CDR1 MNHGY and CDR2 SVAAGI. CDR3 protein: CASSQQEGVGELFF. The CDR3 DNA reads as TGTGCCAGCTCTCAACAGGAAGGAGTCGGGGAGCTGTTTTTT.

The V call is TRBV9, the J call TRBJ2-7; D is possibly TRBD2 (5 bases). This CDR3 has 13 amino acids. Germline lookup yields CDR1 SGDLS and CDR2 YYNGEE. Trimming left V 0 bases short and J 7 bases short, with 11 bases between. The CDR3 region is CASSVGAGWEQYF. The CDR3 DNA sequence: TGTGCCAGCAGCGTAGGCGCGGGCTGGGAGCAGTACTTC.

There are a few counts of this clone. CDR3 in amino acids: CASRGGMEYSPLHF. The CDR3 nucleotides are TGTGCCAGCAGGGGAGGGATGGAATATTCACCCCTCCACTTT. V is TRBV28 and J is TRBJ1-6; no clear D gene. The CDR3 has 14 amino acids. With 6 bases removed from V and 8 bases from J, the gap between germline ends came to 14 bases. Germline-derived CDR1 and CDR2 are MDHEN and SYDVKM.

This clone was detected a few times. This chain connects TRBV5-4 to TRBJ2-2; the match to TRBD2 covers 7 bases. Trimming took 3 bases from V and 5 from J; bases not matched to a gene: 7. Germline values: CDR1 SGHNT, CDR2 YYREEE (reference sequence). The length of the CDR3 is 15 residues. CDR3 DNA: TGTGCCAGCAGCTCCAGAGCGGGAAAAACCGGGGAGCTGTTTTTT. It codes for CASSSRAGKTGELFF.

The CDR3 protein is CASSPGGDNYGYTF. Here the CDR3 DNA reads TGTGCCAGCAGCCCTGGGGGCGATAACTATGGCTACACCTTC. The chain employs TRBV9 and TRBJ1-2; TRBD1 is a possible D gene (6 bases). The germline V and J ends were trimmed by 4 bases and 1 base, with 11 bases remaining between them. The V gene's germline CDR1 is SGDLS and CDR2 YYNGEE. CDR3 length: 14 amino acids.

The J gene is TRBJ2-2, the V gene TRBV18, with 11 bases fitting TRBD2. Unmatched junction bases numbered 5, after V lost 2 bases and J lost 6 bases. The V gene's germline CDR1 is KGHSH and CDR2 LQKENI. The CDR3 length is 16 residues. This CDR3 is CASSPSLAGGPGELFF. The CDR3 bases are TGTGCCAGCTCACCAAGTCTAGCGGGAGGCCCCGGGGAGCTGTTTTTT.

The chain uses TRBV5-1 and TRBJ2-7, with D tentatively TRBD1 (6 bases). Looked up from germline, CDR1 is SGHRS and CDR2 is YFSETQ. The CDR3 covers 14 residues. The V gene lost 4 bases and the J gene lost 1 base, with 12 bases spanning the gap. DNA of the CDR3: TGCGCCAGCAGCGGCGACAGGAGATCCTACGAGCAGTACTTC. Translating it yields CASSGDRRSYEQYF.

The rearrangement uses TRBV29-1 and TRBJ2-4, with D tentatively TRBD2 (10 bases). The V gene's germline CDR1 is SQVTM and CDR2 ANQGSEA. CDR3 size: 18 residues. CDR3 bases: TGCATTCGGACAGGGGTAATAGCGGGAGGTTCGGTCAAAAACATTCAGTACTTC. Translated: CIRTGVIAGGSVKNIQYF.

This sequence joins TRBV2 and TRBJ1-2, with a possible D match to TRBD1 (6 bases). Per the germline V gene, CDR1 is SNHLY and CDR2 is FYNNEI. The CDR3 extends over 12 amino acids. V lost 6 bases and J lost 4, with 9 bases in between. CDR3 residues: CASRWDIYGYTF. CDR3 nucleotides: TGTGCCAGCAGATGGGACATCTATGGCTACACCTTC.

V is TRBV9 and J is TRBJ2-1; 13 positions match TRBD2. J was trimmed by 5 bases and V by 4 bases; bases with no gene match: 9. The CDR3 totals 17 residues. Germline values: CDR1 SGDLS, CDR2 YYNGEE. DNA for the CDR3: TGTGCCAGCAGCCCCCAGGCGGGACTAGCGGGACACAATGAGCAGTTCTTC. This translates into CASSPQAGLAGHNEQFF.

Only one count was recorded for this clone. The V gene is TRBV21-1, the J gene TRBJ1-1; no DNA check was done on the table's D call, TRBD1. TRBV21-1 is listed as a pseudogene. The CDR3 runs 18 residues. CDR3 residues: CASSSPPSRTEKNTEAFF. In DNA form, the CDR3 reads TGTGCCAGCAGCTCGCCCCCGTCCAGGACAGAGAAGAACACTGAAGCTTTCTTT.

The chain recombines TRBV10-3 with TRBJ2-7; the D gene is possibly TRBD2 (6 bases). This CDR3 comprises 14 residues. Trimming pared 6 bases from V and 0 bases from J, leaving 12 bases between. CDR1 and CDR2 from the germline V gene are ENHRY and SYGVKD. CDR3 in DNA: TGTGCCATCAGATTAGCGGCAGGCTCCTACGAGCAGTACTTC. This codes for CAIRLAAGSYEQYF.

The chain recombines TRBV7-9 with TRBJ1-4; D is unclear. This CDR3 spans 15 amino acids. V was trimmed by 0 bases and J by 4 bases, leaving 9 bases between them. Looked up from germline, CDR1 is SEHNR and CDR2 is FQNEAQ (reference sequence). The CDR3 protein is CASSLARPVNEKLFF. CDR3 DNA sequence: TGTGCCAGCAGCTTAGCGCGGCCAGTTAATGAAAAACTGTTTTTT.

V usage is TRBV19 and J usage is TRBJ2-1; D gene ambiguous. Germline CDR1 is LNHDA and CDR2 is SQIVND (reference sequence). This CDR3 is built from 14 residues. V shed 0 bases and J shed 8 bases, with 11 bases lying between them. CDR3 sequence: CASSIDLEPDEQFF. DNA of the CDR3: TGTGCCAGTAGTATAGACCTCGAGCCGGATGAGCAGTTCTTC.

The V and J genes are TRBV28 and TRBJ1-3; no definite D call. This CDR3 contains 14 residues. Germline-derived CDR1 and CDR2 are MDHEN and SYDVKM. V lost 6 bases and J lost 0, with 9 bases in between. The CDR3 DNA follows: TGTGCCAGCAGGGTTCCCAGCTCTGGAAACACCATATATTTT. This codes for CASRVPSSGNTIYF.

The rearrangement joins TRBV2 to TRBJ1-2; tentative D call: TRBD1 (6 bases). V gave up 10 bases and J gave up 6 bases, with 15 bases separating them. CDR3 size: 12 residues. Germline V gene sequence: CDR1 SNHLY, CDR2 FYNNEI. The CDR3 bases are TGTGCCAACGAGGGGGGGGTCAATGGCTACACCTTC. Translation gives CANEGGVNGYTF.

This rearrangement joins TRBV6-5 to TRBJ2-5; D might be TRBD1 (5 bases). Germline CDR1 reads MNHEY; CDR2 reads SVGAGI. The CDR3 consists of 14 residues. V lost 3 bases, J lost 2 bases, and 10 bases lay in between. The DNA of the CDR3 is TGTGCCAGCAGTTATGGGAAGGGGCAAGAGACCCAGTACTTC. Amino acids: CASSYGKGQETQYF.

The chain employs TRBV9 and TRBJ2-3, with 7 positions matching TRBD2. The CDR3 consists of 16 residues. The junction had 4 bases not matched to a gene; V was cut back by 0 bases and J by 0 bases. Germline CDR1 reads SGDLS; CDR2 reads YYNGEE. CDR3 bases: TGTGCCAGCAGCGTAGTGCTAGCGGCTAGCACAGATACGCAGTATTTT. This sequence encodes CASSVVLAASTDTQYF.

The chain employs TRBV24-1 and TRBJ2-5; 10 bases fit TRBD2. The CDR3 length is 16 residues. V was clipped by 3 bases and J by 5 bases; unmatched bases: 8. Germline V gene sequence: CDR1 KGHDR, CDR2 SFDVKD. CDR3 region: CATSDQVAGGLETQYF. DNA of the CDR3: TGTGCCACCAGTGATCAGGTAGCGGGAGGTCTTGAGACCCAGTACTTC.

V and J are TRBV6-1 and TRBJ2-5; TRBD2 aligns across 12 bases. V lost 6 bases and J lost 2; bases outside the gene matches: 4. The length of the CDR3 is 15 residues. Germline CDR1 and CDR2: MNHNS and SASEGT. The CDR3 DNA sequence: TGTGCCAGCAGACTCGGACTAGCGGGACAAGAGACCCAGTACTTC. Amino acids: CASRLGLAGQETQYF.

CDR3 protein: CASSSQGPNTEAFF. The CDR3 region has the DNA TGTGCCAGCAGCTCGCAGGGGCCGAACACTGAAGCTTTCTTT. The chain employs TRBV7-3 and TRBJ1-1; possible D gene TRBD1, 6 bases. Looked up from germline, CDR1 is SGHTA and CDR2 is FQGTGA. The V end lost 4 bases, the J end lost 1 base, and 10 bases lay between the germline ends. CDR3 size: 14 residues.

The J gene is TRBJ1-1, the V gene TRBV29-1; 9 bases map to TRBD1. The V gene's germline CDR1 is SQVTM and CDR2 ANQGSEA. This CDR3 contains 15 residues. The trim removed 1 base at V and 5 bases at J, leaving 8 bases unmatched. CDR3 nucleotides: TGCAGCGTTGAAGCTCATCTGGGGACAGGGACTGAAGCTTTCTTT. This codes for CSVEAHLGTGTEAFF.

This chain connects TRBV18 to TRBJ2-5, with TRBD1 matching over 9 bases. The trim removed 6 bases at V and 3 bases at J, leaving 8 bases unmatched. Germline CDR1 is KGHSH and CDR2 is LQKENI. The CDR3 has 15 amino acids. Written as DNA, the CDR3 is TGTGCCAGCTCGCGGACAGGGGACCGCAAAGAGACCCAGTACTTC. This gives the protein CASSRTGDRKETQYF. The whole variable domain, filled in from reference TRBV18 and TRBJ2-5, reads NAGVMQNPRHLVRRRGQEARLRCSPMKGHSHVYWYRQLPEEGLKFMVYLQKENIIDESGMPKERFSAEFPKEGPSILRIQQVVRGDSAAYFCASSRTGDRKETQYFGPGTRLLVL.

V usage is TRBV6-5 and J usage is TRBJ2-1; D gene ambiguous. The CDR3 totals 15 residues. Germline CDR1 is MNHEY and CDR2 is SVGAGI. Trimming cost V 2 bases and J 0 bases, with 8 bases left between them. The CDR3 reads CASSYVVSSYNEQFF. CDR3 nucleotide sequence: TGTGCCAGCAGTTACGTAGTGAGCTCCTACAATGAGCAGTTCTTC.

This chain joins TRBV4-2 and TRBJ2-2; 9 nucleotides align to TRBD2. V shed 0 bases and J 2 bases; nucleotides not matched to a gene: 10. Germline CDR1 and CDR2: LGHNA and YNFKEQ. This CDR3 region has 19 residues. CDR3 nucleotides: TGTGCCAGCAGCCAAGATCTGGGGGCTAGCGGGGTTAACACCGGGGAGCTGTTTTTT. Its protein product is CASSQDLGASGVNTGELFF.

This CDR3 reads CASSPRGGQDTEAFF. CDR3 DNA sequence: TGTGCCAGCTCACCGAGGGGGGGGCAGGACACTGAAGCTTTCTTT. The chain combines TRBV18 with TRBJ1-1; D is possibly TRBD1 (6 bases). The length of the CDR3 is 15 residues. Trimming removed 3 bases from V and 3 bases from J, with 14 bases in between. Per germline, CDR1 KGHSH and CDR2 LQKENI.

This chain joins TRBV24-1 and TRBJ2-4; TRBD2 might be the D (6 bases). Trimming removed 3 bases from V and 0 bases from J, with 11 bases in between. Germline-derived CDR1 and CDR2 are KGHDR and SFDVKD. The length of the CDR3 is 16 residues. CDR3: CATSDGGSLAKNIQYF. The CDR3 bases are TGTGCCACCAGTGATGGGGGGAGCCTAGCCAAAAACATTCAGTACTTC.